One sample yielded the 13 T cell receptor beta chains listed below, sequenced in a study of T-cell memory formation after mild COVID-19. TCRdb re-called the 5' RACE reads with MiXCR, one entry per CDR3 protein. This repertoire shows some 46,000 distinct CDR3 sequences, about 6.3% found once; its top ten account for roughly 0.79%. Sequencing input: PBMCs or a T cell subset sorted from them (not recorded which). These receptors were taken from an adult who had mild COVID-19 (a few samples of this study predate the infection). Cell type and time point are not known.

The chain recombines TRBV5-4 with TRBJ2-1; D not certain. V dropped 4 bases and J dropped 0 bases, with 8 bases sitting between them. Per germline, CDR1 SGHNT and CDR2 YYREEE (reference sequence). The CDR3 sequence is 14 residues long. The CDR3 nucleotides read TGTGCCAGCAGCCGACGCTTCTCCTACAATGAGCAGTTCTTC. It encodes CASSRRFSYNEQFF.

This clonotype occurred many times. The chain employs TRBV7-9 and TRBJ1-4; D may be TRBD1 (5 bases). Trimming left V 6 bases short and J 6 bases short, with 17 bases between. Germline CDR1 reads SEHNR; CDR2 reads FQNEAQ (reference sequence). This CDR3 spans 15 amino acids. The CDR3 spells CASSRNRRQDEKLFF. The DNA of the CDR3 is TGTGCCAGCAGTCGTAACAGGCGGCAGGATGAAAAACTGTTTTTT.

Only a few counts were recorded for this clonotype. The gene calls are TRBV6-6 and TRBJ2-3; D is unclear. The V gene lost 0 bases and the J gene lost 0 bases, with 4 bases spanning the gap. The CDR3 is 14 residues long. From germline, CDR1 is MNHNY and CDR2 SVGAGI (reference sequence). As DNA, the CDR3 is TGTGCCAGCAGTTACTCTGACAGCACAGATACGCAGTATTTT. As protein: CASSYSDSTDTQYF.

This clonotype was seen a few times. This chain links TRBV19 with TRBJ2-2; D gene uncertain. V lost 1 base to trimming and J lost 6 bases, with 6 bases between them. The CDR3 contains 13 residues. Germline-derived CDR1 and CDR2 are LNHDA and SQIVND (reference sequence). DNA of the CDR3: TGTGCCAGTAGTATAGCGAGCGCCGGGGAGCTGTTTTTT. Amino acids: CASSIASAGELFF.

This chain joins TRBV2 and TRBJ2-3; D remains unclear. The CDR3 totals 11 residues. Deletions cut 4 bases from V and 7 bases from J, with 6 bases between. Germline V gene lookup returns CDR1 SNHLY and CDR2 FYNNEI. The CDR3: CASSALNTQYF. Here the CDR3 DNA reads TGTGCCAGCAGTGCTCTAAATACGCAGTATTTT. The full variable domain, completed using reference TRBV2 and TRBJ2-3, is EPEVTQTPSHQVTQMGQEVILRCVPISNHLYFYWYRQILGQKVEFLVSFYNNEISEKSEIFDDQFSVERPDGSNFTLKIRSTKLEDSAMYFCASSALNTQYFGPGTRLTVL.

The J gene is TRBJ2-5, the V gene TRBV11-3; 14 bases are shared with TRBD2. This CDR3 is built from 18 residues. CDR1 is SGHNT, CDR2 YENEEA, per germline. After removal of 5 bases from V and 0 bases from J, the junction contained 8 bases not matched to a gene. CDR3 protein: CASSAGLAGGMYQETQYF. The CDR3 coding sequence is TGTGCCAGCAGCGCCGGACTAGCGGGAGGAATGTACCAAGAGACCCAGTACTTC.

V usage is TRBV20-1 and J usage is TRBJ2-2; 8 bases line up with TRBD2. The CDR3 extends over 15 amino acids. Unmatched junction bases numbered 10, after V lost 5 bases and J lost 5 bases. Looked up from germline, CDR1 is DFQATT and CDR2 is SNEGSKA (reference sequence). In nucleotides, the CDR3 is TGCAGTGCTCTCCCGGCGGGACTAGGGACCGGGGAGCTGTTTTTT. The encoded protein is CSALPAGLGTGELFF.

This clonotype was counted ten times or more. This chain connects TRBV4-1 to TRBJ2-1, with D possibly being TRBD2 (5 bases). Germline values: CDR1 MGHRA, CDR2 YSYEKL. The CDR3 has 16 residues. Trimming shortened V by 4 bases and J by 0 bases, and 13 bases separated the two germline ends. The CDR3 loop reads CASSRDLGSSYNEQFF. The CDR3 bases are TGCGCCAGCAGCCGCGACCTAGGGAGCTCCTACAATGAGCAGTTCTTC.

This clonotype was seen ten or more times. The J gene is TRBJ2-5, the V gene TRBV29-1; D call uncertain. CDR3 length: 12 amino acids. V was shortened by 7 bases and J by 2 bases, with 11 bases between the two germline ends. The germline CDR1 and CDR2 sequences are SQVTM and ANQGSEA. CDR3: CSALLWQETQYF. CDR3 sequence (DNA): TGCAGCGCCCTACTCTGGCAAGAGACCCAGTACTTC.

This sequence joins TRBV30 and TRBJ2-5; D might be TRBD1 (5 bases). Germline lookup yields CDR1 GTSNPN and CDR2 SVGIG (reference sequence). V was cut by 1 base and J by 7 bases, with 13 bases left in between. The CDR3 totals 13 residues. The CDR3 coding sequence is TGTGCCTGGAGTGAGCAAGGCCAGGGGACCCAGTACTTC. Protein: CAWSEQGQGTQYF.

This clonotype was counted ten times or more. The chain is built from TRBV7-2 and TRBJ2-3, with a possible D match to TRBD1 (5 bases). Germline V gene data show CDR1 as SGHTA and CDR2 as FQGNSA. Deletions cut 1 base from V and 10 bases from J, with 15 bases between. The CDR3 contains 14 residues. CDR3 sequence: CASSLELGLGAQYF. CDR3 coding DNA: TGTGCCAGCAGCTTAGAGCTCGGGTTAGGGGCGCAGTATTTT.

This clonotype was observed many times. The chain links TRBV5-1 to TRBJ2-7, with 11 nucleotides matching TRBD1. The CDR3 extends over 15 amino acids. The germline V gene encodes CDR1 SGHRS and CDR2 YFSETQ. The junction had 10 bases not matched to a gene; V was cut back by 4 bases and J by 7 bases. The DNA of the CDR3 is TGCGCCAGCAGCCTCGGGACAGGGGGACCGGGGGAGCAGTACTTC. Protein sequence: CASSLGTGGPGEQYF.

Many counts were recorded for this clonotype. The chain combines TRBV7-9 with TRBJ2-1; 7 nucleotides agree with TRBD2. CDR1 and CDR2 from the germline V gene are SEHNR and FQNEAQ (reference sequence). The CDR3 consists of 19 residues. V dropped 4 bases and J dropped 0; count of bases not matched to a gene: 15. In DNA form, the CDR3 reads TGTGCCAGCAGCTCAAGGGGTAGGAGGGAGGGGAGCTCCTACAATGAGCAGTTCTTC. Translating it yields CASSSRGRREGSSYNEQFF.